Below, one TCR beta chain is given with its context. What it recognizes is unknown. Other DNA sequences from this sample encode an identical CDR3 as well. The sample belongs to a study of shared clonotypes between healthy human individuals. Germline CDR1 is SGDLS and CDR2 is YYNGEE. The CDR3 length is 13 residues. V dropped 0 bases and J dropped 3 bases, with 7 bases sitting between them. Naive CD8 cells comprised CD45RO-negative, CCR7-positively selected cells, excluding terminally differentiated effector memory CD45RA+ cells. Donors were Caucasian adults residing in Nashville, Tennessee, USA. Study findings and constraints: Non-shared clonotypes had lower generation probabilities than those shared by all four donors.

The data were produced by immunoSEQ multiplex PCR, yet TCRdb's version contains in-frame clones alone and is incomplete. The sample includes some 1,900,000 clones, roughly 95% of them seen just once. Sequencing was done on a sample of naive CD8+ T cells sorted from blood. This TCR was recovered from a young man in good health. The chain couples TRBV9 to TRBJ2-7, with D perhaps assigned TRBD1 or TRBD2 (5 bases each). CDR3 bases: TGTGCCAGCAGCGTAGGGGACCACTACGAGCAGTACTTC. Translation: CASSVGDHYEQYF. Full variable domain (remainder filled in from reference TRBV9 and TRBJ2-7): DSGVTQTPKHLITATGQRVTLRCSPRSGDLSVYWYQQSLDQGLQFLIQYYNGEERAKGNILERFSAQQFPDLHSELNLSSLELGDSALYFCASSVGDHYEQYFGPGTRLTVT.